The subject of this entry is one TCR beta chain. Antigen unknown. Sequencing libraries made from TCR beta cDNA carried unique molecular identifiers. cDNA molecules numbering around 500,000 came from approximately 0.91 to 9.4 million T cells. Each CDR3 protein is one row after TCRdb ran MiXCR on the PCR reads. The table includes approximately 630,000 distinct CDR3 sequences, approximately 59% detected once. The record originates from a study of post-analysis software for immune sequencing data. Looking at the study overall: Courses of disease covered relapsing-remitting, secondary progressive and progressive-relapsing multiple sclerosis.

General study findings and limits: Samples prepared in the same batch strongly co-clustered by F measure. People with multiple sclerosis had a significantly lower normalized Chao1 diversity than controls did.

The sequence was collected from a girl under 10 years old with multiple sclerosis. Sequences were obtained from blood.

DNA for the CDR3: TGCGCCAGCAGCTTGGGGACAGCCACTAACTATGGCTACACCTTC. As protein: CASSLGTATNYGYTF. The V and J genes are TRBV5-1 and TRBJ1-2; D perhaps matches TRBD1 (6 bases). The CDR3 totals 15 residues. The V and J ends lost 0 bases and 0 bases respectively, with 9 bases between them. Germline V lookup: CDR1 SGHRS, CDR2 YFSETQ.